This T cell receptor beta chain is drawn from a study of T cell repertoires in cytomegalovirus infection. V lost 3 bases, J lost 4 bases, and 7 bases stayed unmatched. CDR1 and CDR2 (germline): DFQATT, SNEGSKA (reference sequence). CDR3 length: 14 residues. This clonotype has a handful of counts. As yet, its antigen is unknown. Using its own MiXCR run on the reads, TCRdb lists one record per CDR3 protein. The sample includes tens of thousands of distinct CDR3 sequences, roughly 20% of them seen just once. This rearrangement joins TRBV20-1 to TRBJ2-3, with 7 positions matching TRBD1. The clonotype comes from a human donor in good health (CMV status not recorded). Some clones in this sample may be carry-over from other donors' samples. The sample was PBMCs, sequenced either directly or after in vitro stimulation (not recorded which). CDR3: CSASGFTGADTQYF. The CDR3 nucleotides read TGCAGTGCTAGTGGCTTCACAGGGGCAGATACGCAGTATTTT.